This is a list of T cell receptor beta chains from one sample in a study of blood T cell repertoires in COVID-19. Measured with immunoSEQ multiplex PCR; TCRdb has only the in-frame clones, and not every one. The repertoire holds approximately 260,000 clones, with approximately 83% as singletons. The sample consisted of PBMCs or T cells enriched from blood (not recorded which). The source is a man aged 45-65 years who had recovered from COVID-19. CDR3s include the opening cysteine and the closing phenylalanine or tryptophan. Each record gives: J gene, CDR3 length, V gene, D gene, clone size, CDR3 DNA, CDR3 protein. The D gene is left open where the match is weak. The size of a clone is reported for some rows only, either as once, few or many, or as a class for expanded clones.

j_call: TRBJ1-5
cdr3_length: 15
v_call: TRBV28
d_call: TRBD1
clone_size: -
cdr3_nt: TGTGCCAGCAGTCTTCGGGGGACAGGGCATCAGCCCCAGCATTTT
cdr3_aa: CASSLRGTGHQPQHF

j_call: TRBJ2-7
cdr3_length: 15
v_call: TRBV4-1
d_call: TRBD2
clone_size: -
cdr3_nt: TGCGCCAGCAGCCAAGACGGACGGGGGGTCTACGAGCAGTACTTC
cdr3_aa: CASSQDGRGVYEQYF

j_call: TRBJ1-1
cdr3_length: 16
v_call: TRBV10-3
d_call: TRBD1
clone_size: -
cdr3_nt: TGTGCCATCAGTGAGTCGGGACAGGGGATGAACACTGAAGCTTTCTTT
cdr3_aa: CAISESGQGMNTEAFF

j_call: TRBJ1-6
cdr3_length: 14
v_call: TRBV25-1
d_call: -
clone_size: -
cdr3_nt: TGTGCCAGCAGTGGATTCAATGCGAATTCACCCCTCCACTTT
cdr3_aa: CASSGFNANSPLHF

j_call: TRBJ2-5
cdr3_length: 14
v_call: TRBV2
d_call: TRBD2
clone_size: -
cdr3_nt: TGTGCCAGCAGATATAGCGGGAGCCAAGAGACCCAGTACTTC
cdr3_aa: CASRYSGSQETQYF

j_call: TRBJ1-2
cdr3_length: 15
v_call: TRBV21-1
d_call: -
clone_size: few
cdr3_nt: TGTGCCAGCAGCAAAGCGGGGACGGGGGGCTATGGCTACACCTTC
cdr3_aa: CASSKAGTGGYGYTF

j_call: TRBJ1-2
cdr3_length: 14
v_call: TRBV24-1
d_call: -
clone_size: -
cdr3_nt: TGTGCCACCAGTGACTATGACAGTTCCTATGGCTACACCTTC
cdr3_aa: CATSDYDSSYGYTF

j_call: TRBJ2-7
cdr3_length: 14
v_call: TRBV27
d_call: -
clone_size: -
cdr3_nt: TGTGCCAGCAGTCCTCGGACCAGGGGCTACGAGCAGTACTTC
cdr3_aa: CASSPRTRGYEQYF

j_call: TRBJ1-2
cdr3_length: 16
v_call: TRBV7-9
d_call: -
clone_size: -
cdr3_nt: TGTGCCAGCAGCTTTCGCCCGGGTCAGCTCAACTATGGCTACACCTTC
cdr3_aa: CASSFRPGQLNYGYTF

j_call: TRBJ1-1
cdr3_length: 14
v_call: TRBV7-2
d_call: -
clone_size: -
cdr3_nt: TGTGCCAGCAGCTTAGTGTCGAGGAACACTGAAGCTTTCTTT
cdr3_aa: CASSLVSRNTEAFF

j_call: TRBJ1-1
cdr3_length: 11
v_call: TRBV10-3
d_call: -
clone_size: -
cdr3_nt: TGTGCCATTCAGGGGAACACTGAAGCTTTCTTT
cdr3_aa: CAIQGNTEAFF

j_call: TRBJ1-1
cdr3_length: 14
v_call: TRBV6-5
d_call: -
clone_size: -
cdr3_nt: TGTGCCAGCAATAATATTGGCAGGAACACTGAAGCTTTCTTT
cdr3_aa: CASNNIGRNTEAFF

j_call: TRBJ1-2
cdr3_length: 13
v_call: TRBV10-3
d_call: -
clone_size: -
cdr3_nt: TGTGCCATCACAGGAGACCTCCCGGGGGGCTACACCTTC
cdr3_aa: CAITGDLPGGYTF

j_call: TRBJ1-5
cdr3_length: 16
v_call: TRBV4-1
d_call: TRBD1
clone_size: -
cdr3_nt: TGCGCCAGCAGCCAAGAAGTCTCAGGGGGCGGTCAGCCCCAGCATTTT
cdr3_aa: CASSQEVSGGGQPQHF

j_call: TRBJ1-6
cdr3_length: 16
v_call: TRBV3-1/TRBV3-2
d_call: -
clone_size: -
cdr3_nt: TGTGCCAGCAGCCAAGATAGGTTACTAAATAATTCACCCCTCCACTTT
cdr3_aa: CASSQDRLLNNSPLHF

j_call: TRBJ2-7
cdr3_length: 13
v_call: TRBV6-5
d_call: TRBD1
clone_size: once
cdr3_nt: TGTGCCAGCAGTCGGACAGGGACCTACGAGCAGTACTTC
cdr3_aa: CASSRTGTYEQYF

j_call: TRBJ1-5
cdr3_length: 16
v_call: TRBV30
d_call: -
clone_size: -
cdr3_nt: TGTGCCTGGAGTCCATCTCCAGGGCCGGGGGGTCAGCCCCAGCATTTT
cdr3_aa: CAWSPSPGPGGQPQHF

j_call: TRBJ2-4
cdr3_length: 12
v_call: TRBV6-5
d_call: -
clone_size: -
cdr3_nt: TGTGCCAGCAGCCCAGGGAAAAACATTCAGTACTTC
cdr3_aa: CASSPGKNIQYF

j_call: TRBJ2-3
cdr3_length: 16
v_call: TRBV5-5
d_call: -
clone_size: -
cdr3_nt: TGTGCCAGCAGCTTAGACTTAGCGGTAATGGCAGATACGCAGTATTTT
cdr3_aa: CASSLDLAVMADTQYF

j_call: TRBJ2-7
cdr3_length: 16
v_call: TRBV5-1
d_call: TRBD1
clone_size: -
cdr3_nt: TGCGCCAGCAGCGCCGGGCGGACAGGTATCGTGCACGAGCAGTACTTC
cdr3_aa: CASSAGRTGIVHEQYF

j_call: TRBJ2-3
cdr3_length: 14
v_call: TRBV14
d_call: -
clone_size: -
cdr3_nt: TGTGCCAGCAGCCAACCTGGGGGGATAGATACGCAGTATTTT
cdr3_aa: CASSQPGGIDTQYF

j_call: TRBJ2-1
cdr3_length: 15
v_call: TRBV5-1
d_call: -
clone_size: -
cdr3_nt: TGCGCCAGCAGCTTCACGGGGAGCTCCTACAATGAGCAGTTCTTC
cdr3_aa: CASSFTGSSYNEQFF

j_call: TRBJ2-1
cdr3_length: 12
v_call: TRBV6-4
d_call: -
clone_size: -
cdr3_nt: TGTGCCAGCAGCGGGACCGGGGGTGAGCAGTTCTTC
cdr3_aa: CASSGTGGEQFF

j_call: TRBJ2-3
cdr3_length: 16
v_call: TRBV7-8
d_call: TRBD2
clone_size: once
cdr3_nt: TGTGCCAGCAGCTTAGTAGGCGGGGGGGTAACAGATACGCAGTATTTT
cdr3_aa: CASSLVGGGVTDTQYF

j_call: TRBJ1-6
cdr3_length: 15
v_call: TRBV4-3
d_call: -
clone_size: -
cdr3_nt: TGCGCCAGCAGCCAAGGAGGTTCCTATAATTCACCCCTCCACTTT
cdr3_aa: CASSQGGSYNSPLHF

j_call: TRBJ1-1
cdr3_length: 16
v_call: TRBV7-3
d_call: TRBD1
clone_size: once
cdr3_nt: TGTGCCAGCAGCTTAAACCCCGGGACAGGGGGGGCTGAAGCTTTCTTT
cdr3_aa: CASSLNPGTGGAEAFF

j_call: TRBJ2-7
cdr3_length: 14
v_call: TRBV15
d_call: TRBD2
clone_size: -
cdr3_nt: TGTGCCACCAGCAGACTAGCGGGAGCCTACGAGCAGTACTTC
cdr3_aa: CATSRLAGAYEQYF

j_call: TRBJ2-1
cdr3_length: 14
v_call: TRBV3-1/TRBV3-2
d_call: -
clone_size: -
cdr3_nt: TGTGCCAGCAGCCAATCCAAACCGGGAAACTATCCGTTCTTC
cdr3_aa: CASSQSKPGNYPFF

j_call: TRBJ2-7
cdr3_length: 17
v_call: TRBV5-1
d_call: TRBD2
clone_size: -
cdr3_nt: TGCGCCAGCAGCTTGGTGGCTAGCGGGACGAGCTCCTACGAGCAGTACTTC
cdr3_aa: CASSLVASGTSSYEQYF

j_call: TRBJ2-2
cdr3_length: 13
v_call: TRBV9
d_call: TRBD1
clone_size: -
cdr3_nt: TGTGCCAGCGGTATAAGGGGGCCCGGGGAGCTGTTTTTT
cdr3_aa: CASGIRGPGELFF

j_call: TRBJ2-7
cdr3_length: 16
v_call: TRBV15
d_call: TRBD2
clone_size: once
cdr3_nt: TGTGCCACCAGCCCGGTGGGGGGGTTGGCTTTCTACGAGCAGTACTTC
cdr3_aa: CATSPVGGLAFYEQYF

j_call: TRBJ1-2
cdr3_length: 13
v_call: TRBV5-1
d_call: -
clone_size: -
cdr3_nt: TGCGCCAGCAGCTTGGAGGGAGTCGATGGCTACACCTTC
cdr3_aa: CASSLEGVDGYTF

j_call: TRBJ1-5
cdr3_length: 15
v_call: TRBV3-1/TRBV3-2
d_call: -
clone_size: -
cdr3_nt: TGTGCCAGCTCCTCGGGAGGGATTGGCAATCAGCCCCAGCATTTT
cdr3_aa: CASSSGGIGNQPQHF

j_call: TRBJ1-3
cdr3_length: 13
v_call: TRBV30
d_call: -
clone_size: -
cdr3_nt: TGTGCCTGGAGTGATGGCGGAGGAAACACCATATATTTT
cdr3_aa: CAWSDGGGNTIYF

j_call: TRBJ2-7
cdr3_length: 14
v_call: TRBV5-4
d_call: TRBD1
clone_size: once
cdr3_nt: TGTGCCAGCAGCCCGGGACAGGGGTTTCACGAGCAGTACTTC
cdr3_aa: CASSPGQGFHEQYF

j_call: TRBJ2-4
cdr3_length: 15
v_call: TRBV5-4
d_call: TRBD1
clone_size: few
cdr3_nt: TGTGCCAGCAGCCTCGCTGGACAGGGAACGTACATTCAGTACTTC
cdr3_aa: CASSLAGQGTYIQYF

j_call: TRBJ2-5
cdr3_length: 14
v_call: TRBV6-2/TRBV6-3
d_call: -
clone_size: -
cdr3_nt: TGTGCCAGCAGTTACTCGGCAGGTCAAAAGACCCAGTACTTC
cdr3_aa: CASSYSAGQKTQYF

j_call: TRBJ2-2
cdr3_length: 14
v_call: TRBV9
d_call: TRBD1
clone_size: -
cdr3_nt: TGTGCCAGCAGCCCCCGGACAGGGGCCGGGGAGCTGTTTTTT
cdr3_aa: CASSPRTGAGELFF

j_call: TRBJ1-1
cdr3_length: 13
v_call: TRBV7-2
d_call: -
clone_size: -
cdr3_nt: TGTGCCAGCAGCTTTACAGGGTACACTGAAGCTTTCTTT
cdr3_aa: CASSFTGYTEAFF

j_call: TRBJ2-7
cdr3_length: 14
v_call: TRBV27
d_call: TRBD2
clone_size: -
cdr3_nt: TGTGCCAGCAGTTTATCTAGCGGGAGCTACGAGCAGTACTTC
cdr3_aa: CASSLSSGSYEQYF

j_call: TRBJ2-3
cdr3_length: 15
v_call: TRBV28
d_call: -
clone_size: -
cdr3_nt: TGTGCCAGCAGTTTCAACGCCCTCAGGGGCGATACGCAGTATTTT
cdr3_aa: CASSFNALRGDTQYF

j_call: TRBJ2-5
cdr3_length: 15
v_call: TRBV14
d_call: -
clone_size: -
cdr3_nt: TGTGCCAGCAGCCAGCAGGAGGGATTAGGAGAGACCCAGTACTTC
cdr3_aa: CASSQQEGLGETQYF

j_call: TRBJ1-2
cdr3_length: 15
v_call: TRBV11-3
d_call: TRBD1
clone_size: -
cdr3_nt: TGTGCCAGCAGCTTAGGCCGGGACAGGAACTATGGCTACACCTTC
cdr3_aa: CASSLGRDRNYGYTF

j_call: TRBJ1-5
cdr3_length: 12
v_call: TRBV19
d_call: -
clone_size: few
cdr3_nt: TGTGCCAGTAGTCGCGGCAATCAGCCCCAGCATTTT
cdr3_aa: CASSRGNQPQHF

j_call: TRBJ1-4
cdr3_length: 15
v_call: TRBV5-6
d_call: -
clone_size: -
cdr3_nt: TGTGCCAGCAGCTTGACGGCTGCGCAGGATGAAAAACTGTTTTTT
cdr3_aa: CASSLTAAQDEKLFF

j_call: TRBJ2-6
cdr3_length: 15
v_call: TRBV14
d_call: -
clone_size: -
cdr3_nt: TGTGCCAGCAGCCAAATTGGCCCTGGGGCCAACGTCCTGACTTTC
cdr3_aa: CASSQIGPGANVLTF

j_call: TRBJ2-3
cdr3_length: 16
v_call: TRBV28
d_call: TRBD2
clone_size: -
cdr3_nt: TGTGCCAGCAGTCCAGGACTAGCGGGAGATGGAGATACGCAGTATTTT
cdr3_aa: CASSPGLAGDGDTQYF

j_call: TRBJ1-5
cdr3_length: 13
v_call: TRBV2
d_call: -
clone_size: -
cdr3_nt: TGTGCCAGCATCCGGGACACTAATCAGCCCCAGCATTTT
cdr3_aa: CASIRDTNQPQHF

j_call: TRBJ2-7
cdr3_length: 13
v_call: TRBV28
d_call: TRBD2
clone_size: -
cdr3_nt: TGTGCCAGCACTAGCGGAAGCTCTTACGAGCAGTACTTC
cdr3_aa: CASTSGSSYEQYF

j_call: TRBJ1-3
cdr3_length: 17
v_call: TRBV5-1
d_call: TRBD1
clone_size: -
cdr3_nt: TGCGCCAGTTCTGGACAGGGGATAACTACCTCTGGAAACACCATATATTTT
cdr3_aa: CASSGQGITTSGNTIYF

j_call: TRBJ2-2
cdr3_length: 15
v_call: TRBV19
d_call: -
clone_size: -
cdr3_nt: TGTGCCAGTGCCGGAGGAAGAGTGAACACCGGGGAGCTGTTTTTT
cdr3_aa: CASAGGRVNTGELFF

j_call: TRBJ2-6
cdr3_length: 12
v_call: TRBV7-6
d_call: TRBD1
clone_size: -
cdr3_nt: TGTGCCAGCAGCCCAGGGGGTGAGGTCCTGACTTTC
cdr3_aa: CASSPGGEVLTF

j_call: TRBJ2-3
cdr3_length: 15
v_call: TRBV28
d_call: TRBD2
clone_size: -
cdr3_nt: TGTGCCAGCAGGATGTGGGGGGGAAGCACAGATACGCAGTATTTT
cdr3_aa: CASRMWGGSTDTQYF

j_call: TRBJ1-4
cdr3_length: 19
v_call: TRBV7-5
d_call: -
clone_size: -
cdr3_nt: TGTGCCAGAAGCTCGGCGGGTCGCGAGGAAAGTATTATATTCGAAAAACTGTTTTTT
cdr3_aa: CARSSAGREESIIFEKLFF

j_call: TRBJ2-7
cdr3_length: 15
v_call: TRBV18
d_call: TRBD2
clone_size: -
cdr3_nt: TGTGCCAGCTCAGCACTAGCGGGAACCTCTTACGAGCAGTACTTC
cdr3_aa: CASSALAGTSYEQYF

j_call: TRBJ2-1
cdr3_length: 12
v_call: TRBV6-5
d_call: TRBD1
clone_size: -
cdr3_nt: TGTGCCAGCAGTTCACAGGGGGATGAGCAGTTCTTC
cdr3_aa: CASSSQGDEQFF

j_call: TRBJ1-5
cdr3_length: 13
v_call: TRBV6-5
d_call: -
clone_size: -
cdr3_nt: TGTGCCAGCAGTCGACAACGTGAACAGCCCCAGCATTTT
cdr3_aa: CASSRQREQPQHF